This TCR beta chain is from a study of T cell repertoires in cytomegalovirus infection. One entry per CDR3 protein, called by TCRdb with MiXCR from the reads. The table has a few hundred thousand distinct CDR3 sequences, about two fifths seen once. As for this clonotype: The antigen remains undetermined.

Per the germline V gene, CDR1 is SGHTA and CDR2 is FQGNSA. The CDR3 sequence is 14 residues long. The V end was cut by 4 bases, the J end by 5 bases, with 14 bases between. The specimen was cultured PBMCs, collected from culture after CMV antigen stimulation. V and J are TRBV7-2 and TRBJ1-1, with D unclear. This sequence originates from a human donor in good health (CMV status not recorded). Some clones in this sample may be carry-over from other donors' samples. The DNA for the CDR3 is TGTGCCAGCAGCTGGGCAGGCCCGGGAACTGAAGCTTTCTTT. The encoded protein is CASSWAGPGTEAFF.